Listed below are T cell receptor beta chains from one sample, sequenced in a study of beta chain features in type 1 diabetes. Sequencing was performed with immunoSEQ multiplex PCR; in TCRdb, only in-frame clones are kept and a portion is missing. The sample shows under 300,000 clones, approximately 15% of them seen only once. The sequenced sample consisted of naive CD4+ T cells from blood. The receptor source for this set is a young man with type 1 diabetes. CDR3s include the opening cysteine and the closing phenylalanine or tryptophan. Each record gives: V gene, clone size, J gene, D gene, CDR3 protein, CDR3 DNA. A D gene is named only where the DNA matches it firmly. Expanded clones get a size class; other rows say once, few or many, or leave the size out.

TRBV5-1,.,TRBJ1-1,.,CASSFLPEGATEAFF,TGCGCCAGCAGCTTCTTACCGGAGGGTGCCACTGAAGCTTTCTTT
TRBV11-2,few,TRBJ2-3,TRBD2,CASSLAPGTSGTDTQYF,TGTGCCAGCAGCTTAGCCCCCGGGACTAGCGGCACAGATACGCAGTATTTT
TRBV5-4,few,TRBJ2-7,TRBD1,CASRLGQGNEQYF,TGTGCCAGCAGGTTGGGACAGGGAAACGAGCAGTACTTC
TRBV30,.,TRBJ2-1,.,CAWSRSPQQNRGHREGEQFF,TGTGCCTGGAGTCGATCCCCTCAACAAAACAGGGGGCACCGGGAGGGTGAGCAGTTCTTC
TRBV7-9,.,TRBJ1-2,TRBD1,CASSLRTGNGYTF,TGTGCCAGCAGCTTAAGGACAGGGAATGGCTACACCTTC
TRBV20-1,.,TRBJ1-1,TRBD1,CSAQDRGRTFF,TGCAGTGCCCAGGACAGGGGTCGAACTTTCTTT
TRBV29-1,few,TRBJ2-3,.,CSVGAEAGTDTQYF,TGCAGCGTGGGAGCGGAAGCTGGCACAGATACGCAGTATTTT
TRBV6-1,few,TRBJ2-2,.,CASKREGELFF,TGTGCCAGCAAGCGTGAAGGGGAGCTGTTTTTT
TRBV14,.,TRBJ2-1,TRBD2,CASSQGGSHEQFF,TGTGCCAGCAGCCAAGGCGGGAGCCATGAGCAGTTCTTC
TRBV11-1,.,TRBJ2-7,TRBD2,CASSVSTISGLAGEQYF,TGTGCCAGCAGCGTCTCGACGATCTCGGGACTAGCGGGAGAGCAGTACTTC
TRBV19,.,TRBJ2-7,.,CASSWRGGRDEQYF,TGTGCCAGTAGTTGGAGGGGCGGTAGGGACGAGCAGTACTTC
TRBV9,.,TRBJ2-5,TRBD2,CASSPPLAGGTETQYF,TGTGCCAGCAGCCCCCCCTTGGCGGGGGGAACGGAGACCCAGTACTTC
TRBV5-4,.,TRBJ1-2,TRBD1,CASSLGQIYGYTF,TGTGCCAGCAGCCTGGGACAGATCTATGGCTACACCTTC
TRBV4-1,few,TRBJ2-1,.,CASSQASGGNEQFF,TGCGCCAGCAGCCAAGCCTCCGGGGGTAATGAGCAGTTCTTC